This TCR beta chain was profiled in a study of T-cell reconstitution after alpha-beta-depleted transplantation in children. As it was prepared, the TCRbeta library received unique molecular identifiers. TCRdb called the PCR reads again in MiXCR, with one record for every CDR3 protein. The data contain hundreds of thousands of distinct CDR3 sequences, approximately 17% of them seen just once; the ten biggest clones take up 0.85% to 1.3%. The CDR3 covers 18 residues. Between the trimmed V and J ends, which lost 5 bases and 3 bases, there was a span of 26 bases. CDR1 and CDR2 from the germline V gene are LNHNV and YYDKDF (reference sequence).

Sequenced material: PBMCs from the stem cell graft donor, taken from the stem cell graft. The genes are TRBV15 and TRBJ2-7; possible D gene TRBD1, 5 bases. The clonotype originates from a human donor who donated a stem cell graft to a child with acute myeloid leukemia. The CDR3 loop reads CATSGHYPGQGAFYEQYF. The CDR3 DNA sequence: TGTGCCACCAGCGGCCACTACCCAGGTCAGGGCGCGTTCTACGAGCAGTACTTC. The entire variable domain, with the rest obtained from reference TRBV15 and TRBJ2-7, is as follows: DAMVIQNPRYQVTQFGKPVTLSCSQTLNHNVMYWYQQKSSQAPKLLFHYYDKDFNNEADTPDNFQSRRPNTSFCFLDIRSPGLGDTAMYLCATSGHYPGQGAFYEQYFGPGTRLTVT.